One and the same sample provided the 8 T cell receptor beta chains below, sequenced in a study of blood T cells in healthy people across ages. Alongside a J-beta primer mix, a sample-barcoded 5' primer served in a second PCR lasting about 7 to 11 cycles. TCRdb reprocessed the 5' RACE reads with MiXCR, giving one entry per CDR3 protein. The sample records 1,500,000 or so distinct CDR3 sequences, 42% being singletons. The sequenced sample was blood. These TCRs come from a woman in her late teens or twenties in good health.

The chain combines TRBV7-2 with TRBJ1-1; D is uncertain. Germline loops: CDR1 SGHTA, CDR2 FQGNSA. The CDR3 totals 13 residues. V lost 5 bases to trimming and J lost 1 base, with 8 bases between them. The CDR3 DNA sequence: TGTGCCAGCAGCCCATGGTCGAACACTGAAGCTTTCTTT. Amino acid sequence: CASSPWSNTEAFF. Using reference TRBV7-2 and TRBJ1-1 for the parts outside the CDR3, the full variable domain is GAGVSQSPSNKVTEKGKDVELRCDPISGHTALYWYRQSLGQGLEFLIYFQGNSAPDKSGLPSDRFSAERTGGSVSTLTIQRTQQEDSAVYLCASSPWSNTEAFFGQGTRLTVV.

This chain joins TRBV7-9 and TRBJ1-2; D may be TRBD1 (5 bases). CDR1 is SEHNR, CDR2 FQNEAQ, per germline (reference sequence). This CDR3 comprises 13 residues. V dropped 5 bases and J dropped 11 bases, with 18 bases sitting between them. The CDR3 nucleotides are TGTGCCAGCAGCGTAAGGCGGCAGGGTGATTACACCTTC. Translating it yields CASSVRRQGDYTF.

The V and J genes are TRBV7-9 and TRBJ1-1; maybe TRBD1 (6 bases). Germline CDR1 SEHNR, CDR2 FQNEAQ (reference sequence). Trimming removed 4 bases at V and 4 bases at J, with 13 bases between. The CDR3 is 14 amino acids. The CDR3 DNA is TGTGCCAGCAGCTACACGACAGGATCCACTGAAGCTTTCTTT. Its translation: CASSYTTGSTEAFF.

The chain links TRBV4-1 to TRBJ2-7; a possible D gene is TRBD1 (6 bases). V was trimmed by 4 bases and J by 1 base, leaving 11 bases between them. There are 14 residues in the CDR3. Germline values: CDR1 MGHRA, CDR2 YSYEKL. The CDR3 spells CASSRVTGSYEQYF. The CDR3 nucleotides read TGCGCCAGCAGCCGCGTGACAGGTTCCTACGAGCAGTACTTC.

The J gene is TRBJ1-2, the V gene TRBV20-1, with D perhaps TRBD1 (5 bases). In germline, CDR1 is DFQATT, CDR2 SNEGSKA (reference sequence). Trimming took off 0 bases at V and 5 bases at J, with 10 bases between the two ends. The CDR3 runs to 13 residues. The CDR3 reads CSARDTTEYGYTF. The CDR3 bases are TGCAGTGCTAGAGATACGACAGAATATGGCTACACCTTC.

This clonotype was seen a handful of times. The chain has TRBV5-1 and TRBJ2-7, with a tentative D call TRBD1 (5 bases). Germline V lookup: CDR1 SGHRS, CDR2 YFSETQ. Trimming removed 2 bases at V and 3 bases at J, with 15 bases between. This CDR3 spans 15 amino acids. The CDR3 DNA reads TGCGCCAGCAGCTTTGGGCTAGGGGATTACTACGAGCAGTACTTC. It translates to CASSFGLGDYYEQYF.

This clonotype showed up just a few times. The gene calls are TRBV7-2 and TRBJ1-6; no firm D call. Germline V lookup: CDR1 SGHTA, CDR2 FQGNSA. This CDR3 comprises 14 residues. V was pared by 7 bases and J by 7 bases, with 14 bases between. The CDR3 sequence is CASTWFRSNSPLHF. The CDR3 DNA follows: TGTGCCAGCACCTGGTTTCGGTCCAATTCACCCCTCCACTTT. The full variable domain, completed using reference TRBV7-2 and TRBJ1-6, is GAGVSQSPSNKVTEKGKDVELRCDPISGHTALYWYRQSLGQGLEFLIYFQGNSAPDKSGLPSDRFSAERTGGSVSTLTIQRTQQEDSAVYLCASTWFRSNSPLHFGNGTRLTVT.

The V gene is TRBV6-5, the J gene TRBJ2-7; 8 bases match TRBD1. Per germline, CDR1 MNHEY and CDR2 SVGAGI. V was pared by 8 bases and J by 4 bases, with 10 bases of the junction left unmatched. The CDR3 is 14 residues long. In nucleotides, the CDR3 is TGTGCCAGCGGAGACAGGGGCAGAGTATACGAGCAGTACTTC. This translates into CASGDRGRVYEQYF.